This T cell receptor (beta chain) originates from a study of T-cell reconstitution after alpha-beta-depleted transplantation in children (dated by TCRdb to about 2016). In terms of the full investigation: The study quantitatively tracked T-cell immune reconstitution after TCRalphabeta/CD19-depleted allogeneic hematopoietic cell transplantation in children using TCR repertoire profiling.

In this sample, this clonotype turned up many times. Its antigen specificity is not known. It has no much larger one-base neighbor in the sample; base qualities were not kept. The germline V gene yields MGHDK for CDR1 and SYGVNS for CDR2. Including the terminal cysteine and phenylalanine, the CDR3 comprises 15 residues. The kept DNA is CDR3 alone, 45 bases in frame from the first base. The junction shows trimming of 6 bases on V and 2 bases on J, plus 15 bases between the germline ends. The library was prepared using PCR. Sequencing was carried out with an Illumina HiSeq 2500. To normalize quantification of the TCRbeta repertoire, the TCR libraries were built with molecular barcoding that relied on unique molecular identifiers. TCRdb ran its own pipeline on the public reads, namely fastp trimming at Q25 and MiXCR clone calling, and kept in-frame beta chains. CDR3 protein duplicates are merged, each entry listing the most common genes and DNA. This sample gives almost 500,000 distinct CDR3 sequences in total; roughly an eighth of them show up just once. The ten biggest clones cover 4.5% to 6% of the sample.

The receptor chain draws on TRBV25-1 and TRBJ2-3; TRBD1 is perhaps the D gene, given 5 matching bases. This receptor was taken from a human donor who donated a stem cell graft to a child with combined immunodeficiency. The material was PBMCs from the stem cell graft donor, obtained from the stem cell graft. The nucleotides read TGTGCCAGCAGCCCTGGGCAGGGCCTCACAGATACGCAGTATTTT. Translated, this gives CASSPGQGLTDTQYF.